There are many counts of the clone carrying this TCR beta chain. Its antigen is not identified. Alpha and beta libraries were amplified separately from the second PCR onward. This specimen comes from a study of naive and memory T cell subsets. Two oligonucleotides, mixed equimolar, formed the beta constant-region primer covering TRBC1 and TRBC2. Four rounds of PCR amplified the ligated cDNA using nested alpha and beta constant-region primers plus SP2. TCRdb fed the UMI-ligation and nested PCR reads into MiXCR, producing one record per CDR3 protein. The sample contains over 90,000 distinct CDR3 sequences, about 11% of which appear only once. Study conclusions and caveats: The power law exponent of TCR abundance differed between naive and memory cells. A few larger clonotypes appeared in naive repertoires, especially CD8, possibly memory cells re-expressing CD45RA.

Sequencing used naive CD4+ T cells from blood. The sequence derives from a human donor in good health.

The DNA of the CDR3 is TGTGCCAGCAGCTTACCTATATGGGGGAGATGGGATGAGCAGTTCTTC. This codes for CASSLPIWGRWDEQFF. The rearrangement links TRBV7-9 to TRBJ2-1; D assignment may be TRBD1 or TRBD2 (5 bases each). The germline V gene has CDR1 SEHNR and CDR2 FQNEAQ (reference sequence). The CDR3 is made up of 16 amino acids. Trimming removed 2 bases from V and 8 bases from J, with 19 bases in between.